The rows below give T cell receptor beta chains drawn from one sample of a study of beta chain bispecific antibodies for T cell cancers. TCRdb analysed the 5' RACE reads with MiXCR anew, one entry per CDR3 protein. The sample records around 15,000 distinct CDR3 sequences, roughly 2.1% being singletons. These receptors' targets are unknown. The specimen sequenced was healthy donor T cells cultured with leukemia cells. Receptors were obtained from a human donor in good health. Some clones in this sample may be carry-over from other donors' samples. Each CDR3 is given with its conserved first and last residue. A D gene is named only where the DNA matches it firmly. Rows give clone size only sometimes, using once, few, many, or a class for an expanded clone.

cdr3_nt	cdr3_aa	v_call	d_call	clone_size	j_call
TGTGCCAGCAGCCCGTGGACAGGGGGCTCCTACAATGAGCAGTTCTTC	CASSPWTGGSYNEQFF	TRBV9	TRBD1	many	TRBJ2-1
TGTGCCAGCAGTGACCTCGGGGGAGCGGGGAACACTGAAGCTTTCTTT	CASSDLGGAGNTEAFF	TRBV13	-	few	TRBJ1-1
TGCAGCGTTGAGTCGGGACGGGAGAACACCGGGGAGCTGTTTTTT	CSVESGRENTGELFF	TRBV29-1	-	many	TRBJ2-2
TGTGCCAGCAGTGGTAAAATACAGGGGGTTCTCGGAAACACCATATATTTT	CASSGKIQGVLGNTIYF	TRBV28	TRBD1	many	TRBJ1-3
TGCGCCAGCAGCGCCCTGGAGAACACTGAAGCTTTCTTT	CASSALENTEAFF	TRBV10-1	-	many	TRBJ1-1
TGCGCCAGCAGCTTGGCTACAGGGGGCGCCTACAATGAGCAGTTCTTC	CASSLATGGAYNEQFF	TRBV5-1	TRBD1	many	TRBJ2-1
TGTGCCAGTAGTAGGCTATCTGAGTCGGAGACCCAGTACTTC	CASSRLSESETQYF	TRBV19	-	-	TRBJ2-5
TGCAGCGTGAAGGGGGGGCCCTACGAGCAGTACTTC	CSVKGGPYEQYF	TRBV29-1	-	many	TRBJ2-7
TGTGCCAGCAGTTTCTTCGGTAGCACAGATACGCAGTATTTT	CASSFFGSTDTQYF	TRBV27	-	many	TRBJ2-3
TGCGCCAGCAGCCAGATAGCGGAGAACTCCTACAATGAGCAGTTCTTC	CASSQIAENSYNEQFF	TRBV4-1	-	few	TRBJ2-1
TGTGCCATCACCAGTCCCGGGACAGGGGTCGTCTATGGCTACACCTTC	CAITSPGTGVVYGYTF	TRBV10-3	TRBD1	many	TRBJ1-2
TGTGCCAGCAGCTTAGCTCGACTAGCGGTACAAGAGACCCAGTACTTC	CASSLARLAVQETQYF	TRBV7-8	TRBD2	medium-sized	TRBJ2-5
TGTGCCAGCAGTCCCACCGAGACTGGCTATGGCTACACCTTC	CASSPTETGYGYTF	TRBV6-4	-	many	TRBJ1-2
TGTGCCAGCAGCCAAGTATTCGACAGGGCCACTGAGCAGTTCTTC	CASSQVFDRATEQFF	TRBV4-2	TRBD1	many	TRBJ2-1
TGTGCCATCAGTGAGTCGTTGACAGGGGTTCTCGAGCAGTACTTC	CAISESLTGVLEQYF	TRBV10-3	TRBD1	few	TRBJ2-7
TGTGCCAGCAGCCCCTGGGACAGGGTCTCGGACACTGAAGCTTTCTTT	CASSPWDRVSDTEAFF	TRBV7-8	TRBD1	many	TRBJ1-1
TGCAGTGCTAGACCCGACGGACTAGCGAAGTTCTTC	CSARPDGLAKFF	TRBV20-1	TRBD2	many	TRBJ2-1
TGTGCCAGTTCTTTAGGACAGTATGGATCCTACGAGCAGTACTTC	CASSLGQYGSYEQYF	TRBV19	-	many	TRBJ2-7
TGTGCCAGCAGTTTGGGGGTTGGCTACACCTTC	CASSLGVGYTF	TRBV12-3/TRBV12-4	-	many	TRBJ1-2
TGTGCCAGTAGTATTGGACAGCTAGATGGCTACACCTTC	CASSIGQLDGYTF	TRBV19	-	-	TRBJ1-2
TGTGCCAGCAGTTCGGGCACCGGGGAGCTGTTTTTT	CASSSGTGELFF	TRBV28	-	many	TRBJ2-2
TGTGCCAGCATGGACAGGGGGGACAATGAGCAGTTCTTC	CASMDRGDNEQFF	TRBV27	TRBD1	many	TRBJ2-1
TGCAGCGTTGAAGATAGTGCAGCGGTAGGCTACACCTTC	CSVEDSAAVGYTF	TRBV29-1	-	many	TRBJ1-2
TGTGCCAGCAGCCCCGAGCCTCCATGGAATGAGCAGTTCTTC	CASSPEPPWNEQFF	TRBV5-4	-	-	TRBJ2-1
TGTGCCAGCTCCCAGAGGGGAGAGTTTAACAATGAGCAGTTCTTC	CASSQRGEFNNEQFF	TRBV6-6	-	few	TRBJ2-1
TGTGCCAGCAGTCTGGGACCGACCCGGCGGGAGCAGTTCTTC	CASSLGPTRREQFF	TRBV27	-	medium-sized	TRBJ2-1
TGTGCCAGCGGGGGGAATCAGCCCCAGCATTTT	CASGGNQPQHF	TRBV7-8	-	many	TRBJ1-5
TGTGCCAGCCCCGGGACTAGCGGGGGCCCCGGCGGGGAGCTGTTTTTT	CASPGTSGGPGGELFF	TRBV7-9	TRBD2	many	TRBJ2-2
TGTGCCAGCAGCCGCAGGGGCGTGAACACTGAAGCTTTCTTT	CASSRRGVNTEAFF	TRBV11-3	-	many	TRBJ1-1
TGTGCCAGTAGTATGGGCGGGGGGGCGAATGAGCAGTTCTTC	CASSMGGGANEQFF	TRBV19	TRBD2	many	TRBJ2-1
TGTGCCAGTATCGGAGAGAATCGTCGTGGCTACACCTTC	CASIGENRRGYTF	TRBV19	-	many	TRBJ1-2
TGTGCCACGATAGGGGGGGGGGAAGGCGAGCAGTACTTC	CATIGGGEGEQYF	TRBV2	-	many	TRBJ2-7
TGCGCCAGCAGCCAAGAAAGTCGGACCTATGGCTACACCTTC	CASSQESRTYGYTF	TRBV4-1	-	many	TRBJ1-2
TGTGCCAGCAGTCCCGGGACGAATTACAATGAGCAGTTCTTC	CASSPGTNYNEQFF	TRBV6-5	-	many	TRBJ2-1
TGTGCCAGCTCACCGAGGAGGACAGGGAATTTGAACACTGAAGCTTTCTTT	CASSPRRTGNLNTEAFF	TRBV18	TRBD1	many	TRBJ1-1
TGTGCCAGTAGTGACAGGGTCCGGGAGACCCAGTACTTC	CASSDRVRETQYF	TRBV19	TRBD1	few	TRBJ2-5
TGCAGTGCTAGTACCCGGCGGGGGGGAAATGAGCAGTTCTTC	CSASTRRGGNEQFF	TRBV20-1	TRBD2	many	TRBJ2-1
TGTGCCAGCAGTTACTCATGGGACTATGGCTACACCTTC	CASSYSWDYGYTF	TRBV6-5	-	many	TRBJ1-2
TGCGCCAGCATCAGATCTTTGCTGTACACCGGGGAGCTGTTTTTT	CASIRSLLYTGELFF	TRBV10-2	-	many	TRBJ2-2
TGTGCCATCAGTGAGTCGGCAGGGGTGGGTCAGCCCCAGCATTTT	CAISESAGVGQPQHF	TRBV10-3	-	many	TRBJ1-5
TGCGCCAGCCACCCGACAGAGAACACTGAAGCTTTCTTT	CASHPTENTEAFF	TRBV5-1	-	medium-sized	TRBJ1-1
TGCGCCAGCAGCCAAGGTGTCCGGGCTTGGGTCTATGGCTACACCTTC	CASSQGVRAWVYGYTF	TRBV4-1	-	many	TRBJ1-2
TGTGCCAGTAGTCCGGTAGCGGGGGCATTAAATGAGCAGTTCTTC	CASSPVAGALNEQFF	TRBV19	TRBD2	many	TRBJ2-1
TGTGCCAGCAGCCCGTATCACGAAAGCCAAGAGACCCAGTACTTC	CASSPYHESQETQYF	TRBV7-8	-	many	TRBJ2-5
TGTGCCAGTAGTATAGAGCGGCGGAGAGATAGCAATCAGCCCCAGCATTTT	CASSIERRRDSNQPQHF	TRBV19	-	many	TRBJ1-5
TGTGCCAGCAGCTGGGCGGAAGGGACTGAAGCTTTCTTT	CASSWAEGTEAFF	TRBV6-2/TRBV6-3	-	few	TRBJ1-1
TGTGCCAGCTCACCGAACGACAGAATGAACACTGAAGCTTTCTTT	CASSPNDRMNTEAFF	TRBV18	-	-	TRBJ1-1
TGTGCCAGCAGCCAAGAAGAGGCGCTTACAGTAGGGGAGCTGTTTTTT	CASSQEEALTVGELFF	TRBV3-1	-	medium-sized	TRBJ2-2
TGCAGTGCCACTCGACCACCCGACAGGGGATCTTTCGCCTATGGCTACACCTTC	CSATRPPDRGSFAYGYTF	TRBV20-1	TRBD1	many	TRBJ1-2
TGTGCCAGCAGTTTATCGCGTAGTGGGCATTCACCCCTCCACTTT	CASSLSRSGHSPLHF	TRBV27	-	many	TRBJ1-6
TGTGCCAGCAAAACCGGGACAGTGGAGACTAACTATGGCTACACCTTC	CASKTGTVETNYGYTF	TRBV28	TRBD1	many	TRBJ1-2
TGCGCCAGCAGCTTGCTAGCGGGGGGCACCAATTATGACCGGGAGCTGTTTTTT	CASSLLAGGTNYDRELFF	TRBV5-1	TRBD2	medium-sized	TRBJ2-2
TGTGCCAGCAGATACCGGGACGCTGGGTCACCCCTCCACTTT	CASRYRDAGSPLHF	TRBV7-9	-	many	TRBJ1-6
TGTGCCAGCAGCGACAGGGGTGGGCCCCAGCATTTT	CASSDRGGPQHF	TRBV7-9	TRBD1	-	TRBJ1-5